This T cell receptor beta chain originates from a study of patients and donors after allogeneic stem cell transplantation. This CDR3 contains 14 residues. Trimming cost V 6 bases and J 4 bases, with 10 bases left between them. Germline values: CDR1 MDHEN, CDR2 SYDVKM. Each CDR3 protein gets one entry after TCRdb re-called the RT-PCR reads with MiXCR. The table has approximately 200,000 distinct CDR3 sequences, around two fifths seen once; the top ten hold 11%. Sequenced material: blood, either unsorted or a sorted T cell fraction (not recorded which). The V and J genes are TRBV28 and TRBJ2-6; D gene uncertain. The TCR comes from a human donor who was either an allogeneic HSCT recipient or a stem cell or donor lymphocyte infusion donor (not recorded which). It is not recorded whose cells these are; they may come from a transplant donor. CDR3 region: CASSAPEGANVLTF. The CDR3 nucleotides are TGTGCCAGCAGCGCTCCAGAGGGGGCCAACGTCCTGACTTTC.